This T cell receptor beta chain was identified in a study of graft-versus-host responses after intestinal transplantation. Whole-study findings and limits: Patients with graft-donor T cell macrochimerism had high graft-versus-host to host-versus-graft clonal ratios in allografts.

Trimming cost V 4 bases and J 8 bases, with 12 bases left between them. The CDR3 covers 13 residues. On this clone itself: Its specificity is unknown. The same CDR3 also results from other DNA sequences found in this sample.

Produced via immunoSEQ multiplex PCR; TCRdb's table is partial and in-frame only. The sample contains approximately 90,000 clones, about 88% of which appear only once. The TCR sequence derives from a human donor who was the organ donor for an intestinal transplant. V usage is TRBV5-3 and J usage is TRBJ2-2; unclear D gene. TRBV5-3 belongs to the ORF category, with a function that is uncertain. The source was unstimulated CD4+ T cells sorted from spleen or lymph node cells, collected before transplant. The CDR3 is CARSRFDTGELFF. CDR3 in DNA: TGTGCCAGAAGCCGGTTTGATACTGGGGAGCTGTTTTTT.